These 14 T cell receptor beta chains originate from one sample sequenced in a study of cytomegalovirus exposure and HLA in healthy donors. Sequencing was performed with immunoSEQ multiplex PCR; in TCRdb, only in-frame clones are kept and a portion is missing. The sample carries about 130,000 clones, about nine tenths recorded once. Sequenced sample: PBMCs. The receptors originated from a man aged 25-40 years in good health and CMV-seronegative.

This chain joins TRBV7-6 and TRBJ1-3; TRBD1 might be the D (6 bases). The CDR3 extends over 15 amino acids. With 5 bases removed from V and 5 bases from J, the gap between germline ends came to 16 bases. Germline CDR1 reads SGHVS; CDR2 reads FNYEAQ. CDR3 in DNA: TGTGCCAGCAGCCCAGGGACAACGCAGCGAAACACCATATATTTT. As protein: CASSPGTTQRNTIYF.

The chain is built from TRBV4-1 and TRBJ2-5; 12 nucleotides align to TRBD2. V shed 1 base and J 5 bases; nucleotides not matched to a gene: 2. From germline, CDR1 is MGHRA and CDR2 YSYEKL. This CDR3 comprises 15 residues. The CDR3 region has the DNA TGCGCCAGCAGCCAAGGACTAGCGGGGGACGAGACCCAGTACTTC. This codes for CASSQGLAGDETQYF.

The chain is built from TRBV29-1 and TRBJ2-1; 10 nucleotides match TRBD1. The V and J ends lost 3 bases and 5 bases, in that order; junction bases with no gene match: 7. The CDR3 is 15 amino acids. Germline V gene lookup returns CDR1 SQVTM and CDR2 ANQGSEA. CDR3: CSVDLGQGPNNEQFF. Here the CDR3 DNA reads TGCAGCGTTGACCTGGGACAGGGGCCCAACAATGAGCAGTTCTTC.

The chain has TRBV7-9 and TRBJ2-7, with 7 positions matching TRBD2. With 4 bases clipped from V and 2 bases from J, the junction kept 2 bases outside the gene matches. This CDR3 has 13 residues. Germline-derived CDR1 and CDR2 are SEHNR and FQNEAQ (reference sequence). The CDR3 DNA reads as TGTGCCAGCAGCTGGGGAGGGCCCTACGAGCAGTACTTC. It yields the protein CASSWGGPYEQYF.

The CDR3 region is CASSPGLAGAFYEQYF. For the CDR3, the DNA is TGTGCCAGCAGCCCAGGACTAGCGGGGGCCTTCTACGAGCAGTACTTC. The rearrangement uses TRBV7-9 and TRBJ2-7; 13 nucleotides match TRBD2. J gave up 3 bases and V 5 bases, and 7 bases lay outside the gene matches. There are 16 residues in the CDR3. Germline assignment: CDR1 SEHNR and CDR2 FQNEAQ (reference sequence).

V usage is TRBV11-2 and J usage is TRBJ2-7; D is ambiguous. Germline V gene lookup returns CDR1 SGHAT and CDR2 FQNNGV. The germline V and J ends were trimmed by 2 bases and 2 bases, with 19 bases remaining between them. This CDR3 region has 17 residues. The DNA for the CDR3 is TGTGCCAGCAGCTTATTTCAAGCTCTTGGCGGCACCTACGAGCAGTACTTC. Residues: CASSLFQALGGTYEQYF.

The CDR3 here is CASSSTASDTQYF. CDR3 coding DNA: TGTGCCAGCAGCTCGACTGCCTCGGATACGCAGTATTTT. This chain connects TRBV7-6 to TRBJ2-3; D is uncertain. V was cut by 4 bases and J by 6 bases, with 11 bases left in between. CDR3 length: 13 amino acids. The V gene's germline CDR1 is SGHVS and CDR2 FNYEAQ.

The genes are TRBV4-2 and TRBJ2-5; the D is unclear. The V and J ends lost 1 base and 3 bases respectively, with 9 bases between them. The CDR3 is 14 amino acids. Germline-derived CDR1 and CDR2 are LGHNA and YNFKEQ. The CDR3 spells CASSQVGLEETQYF. The CDR3 DNA is TGTGCCAGCAGCCAAGTCGGCCTAGAAGAGACCCAGTACTTC.

The rearrangement joins TRBV5-6 to TRBJ1-2; D not resolved. The CDR3 runs to 14 residues. V lost 1 base, J lost 2 bases, and 9 bases lay in between. Per the germline V gene, CDR1 is SGHDT and CDR2 is YYEEEE. The CDR3 region has the DNA TGTGCCAGCAGCTTGTACGGGTTGAACTATGGCTACACCTTC. It codes for CASSLYGLNYGYTF.

The V and J genes are TRBV5-6 and TRBJ2-1; TRBD1 aligns across 7 bases. V shed 1 base and J 7 bases; nucleotides not matched to a gene: 2. Per the germline V gene, CDR1 is SGHDT and CDR2 is YYEEEE. CDR3 length: 13 amino acids. The CDR3 DNA is TGTGCCAGCAGCTTGACCAGGGGGAATGAGCAGTTCTTC. Encoded protein: CASSLTRGNEQFF. The entire variable domain, with the rest obtained from reference TRBV5-6 and TRBJ2-1, is as follows: DAGVTQSPTHLIKTRGQQVTLRCSPKSGHDTVSWYQQALGQGPQFIFQYYEEEERQRGNFPDRFSGHQFPNYSSELNVNALLLGDSALYLCASSLTRGNEQFFGPGTRLTVL.

The chain uses TRBV19 and TRBJ2-3, with D perhaps TRBD2 (6 bases). Germline loops: CDR1 LNHDA, CDR2 SQIVND (reference sequence). The CDR3 is 15 residues long. Trimming pared 7 bases from V and 2 bases from J, leaving 16 bases between. This CDR3 is CASKGTRSATDTQYF. In nucleotides, the CDR3 is TGTGCCAGTAAAGGGACTCGAAGTGCCACAGATACGCAGTATTTT.

This clone has more than one count but fewer than ten. The chain joins TRBV18 to TRBJ2-2; D unclear. V lost 1 base, J lost 6 bases, and 6 bases lay in between. The germline V gene encodes CDR1 KGHSH and CDR2 LQKENI. This CDR3 has 13 amino acids. CDR3 DNA sequence: TGTGCCAGCTCACCACTAAGCCCCGGGGAGCTGTTTTTT. Protein: CASSPLSPGELFF. Full variable domain (rest looked up from reference TRBV18 and TRBJ2-2): NAGVMQNPRHLVRRRGQEARLRCSPMKGHSHVYWYRQLPEEGLKFMVYLQKENIIDESGMPKERFSAEFPKEGPSILRIQQVVRGDSAAYFCASSPLSPGELFFGEGSRLTVL.

The J gene is TRBJ2-1, the V gene TRBV4-2, with D tentatively TRBD2 (5 bases). V was clipped by 3 bases and J by 8 bases, with 8 bases between them. The CDR3 covers 12 residues. CDR1 and CDR2 (germline): LGHNA, YNFKEQ. The CDR3 reads CASSQDSDEQFF. For the CDR3, the DNA is TGTGCCAGCAGCCAGGATAGCGATGAGCAGTTCTTC.

The rearrangement uses TRBV5-4 and TRBJ2-6, with 7 positions matching TRBD1. With V trimmed by 5 bases and J by 2 bases, 7 bases remained unmatched. Per germline, CDR1 SGHNT and CDR2 YYREEE (reference sequence). The CDR3 length is 16 residues. CDR3 residues: CASSDGQEAGANVLTF. The CDR3 region has the DNA TGTGCCAGCAGTGATGGACAGGAGGCTGGGGCCAACGTCCTGACTTTC.